The clone carrying this TCR beta chain has just a few counts. Its antigen is as yet unknown. This entry comes from a study of response to subunit inactivated influenza vaccine. General observations from the study: Authors suggested each seasonal flu vaccination may recruit only limited numbers of new T cells.

MiXCR was run by TCRdb on the RT-PCR reads, yielding one entry per CDR3 protein. The table includes fewer than 750,000 distinct CDR3 sequences, approximately 14% detected once. Source: PBMCs from blood, taken 11 to 12 days after vaccination. This sequence was found in a man in his fifties who received an inactivated influenza vaccine.

The CDR3 coding sequence is TGCAGCGTTAAAACCCAGCGGGGCCGCAATGAGCAGTTCTTC. The encoded protein is CSVKTQRGRNEQFF. The chain couples TRBV29-1 to TRBJ2-1; 7 bases are shared with TRBD2. The germline V gene has CDR1 SQVTM and CDR2 ANQGSEA. The junction had 10 bases not matched to a gene; V was cut back by 5 bases and J by 6 bases. CDR3 length: 14 amino acids.